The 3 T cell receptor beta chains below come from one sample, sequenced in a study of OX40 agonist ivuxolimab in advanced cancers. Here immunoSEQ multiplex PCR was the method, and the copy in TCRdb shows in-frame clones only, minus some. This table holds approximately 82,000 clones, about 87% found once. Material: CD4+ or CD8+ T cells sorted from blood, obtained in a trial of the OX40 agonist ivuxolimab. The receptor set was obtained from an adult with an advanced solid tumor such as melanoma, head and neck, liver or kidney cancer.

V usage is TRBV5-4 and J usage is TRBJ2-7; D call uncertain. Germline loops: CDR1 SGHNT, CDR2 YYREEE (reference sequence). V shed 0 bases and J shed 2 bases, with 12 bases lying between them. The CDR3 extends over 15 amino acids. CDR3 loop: CASSLAAKPPYEQYF. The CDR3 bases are TGTGCCAGCAGCTTGGCAGCTAAACCTCCCTACGAGCAGTACTTC.

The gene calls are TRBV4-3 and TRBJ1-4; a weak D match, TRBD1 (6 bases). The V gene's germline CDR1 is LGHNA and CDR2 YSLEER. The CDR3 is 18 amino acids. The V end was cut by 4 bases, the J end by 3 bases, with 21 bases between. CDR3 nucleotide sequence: TGCGCCAGCAGCCGGTCACAGGGCGGGGGAAAAGCTAATGAAAAACTGTTTTTT. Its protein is CASSRSQGGGKANEKLFF.

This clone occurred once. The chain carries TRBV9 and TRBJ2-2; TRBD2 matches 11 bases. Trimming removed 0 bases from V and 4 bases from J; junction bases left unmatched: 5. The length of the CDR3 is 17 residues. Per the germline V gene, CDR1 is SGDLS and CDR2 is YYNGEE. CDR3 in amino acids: CASSVAFSGGATGELFF. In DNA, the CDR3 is TGTGCCAGCAGCGTAGCATTTAGCGGGGGGGCCACCGGGGAGCTGTTTTTT.